This T cell receptor beta chain was profiled in a study of cytomegalovirus exposure and HLA in healthy donors. Study-wide results and caveats: A later analysis, which compared TCR beta chains of equal frequency, found the HLA-associated ones more clonally expanded.

As for this clone: No antigen is known for it.

The PCR contained 60 Vbeta and 13 Jbeta primers. Method: immunoSEQ multiplex PCR; TCRdb's copy keeps in-frame clones and lacks some. The sample data list some 48,000 clones. The CDR3 covers 14 residues. Germline V gene data show CDR1 as MDHEN and CDR2 as SYDVKM. The germline V and J ends were trimmed by 2 bases and 9 bases, with 14 bases remaining between them. Sequencing was done on a sample of PBMCs. The J gene is TRBJ1-5, the V gene TRBV28; the D gene is possibly TRBD1 (6 bases). This clonotype originated in a woman between 40 and 50 years old in good health and CMV-seronegative. The CDR3 nucleotides read TGTGCCAGCAGTTTACGACAGGCCTTTTCGCCCCAGCATTTT. It translates to CASSLRQAFSPQHF.